Below are 9 T cell receptor beta chains sequenced from a single sample in a study of cytomegalovirus exposure and HLA in healthy donors (dated by TCRdb to 2016 to 2017). Receptor amplification or capture employed the immunoSEQ multiplex PCR assay. For the multiplex PCR, a mixture combining 60 forward primers for TCR Vbeta segments and 13 reverse primers for TCR Jbeta segments was used. This is the immuneACCESS table as TCRdb keeps it, with only in-frame sequences that have V and J called. A part of the clones is gone; compared with another copy, unresolved V genes explain less than half, and the rest is unexplained. The sample table contains 150,000 to 200,000 clones; only one count was recorded for roughly four fifths of them. Approximately 2% of the sample comes from the top ten. The source material was PBMCs. All receptors derive from a man aged 18 to 29 in good health and CMV-seronegative.

This clone was detected only a few times. The chain recombines TRBV25-1 with TRBJ1-3; D perhaps matches TRBD1 (6 bases). Germline V gene sequence: CDR1 MGHDK, CDR2 SYGVNS. The CDR3 covers 13 residues. With 8 bases removed from V and 4 bases from J, the gap between germline ends came to 12 bases. The CDR3 DNA reads TGTGCCAGCGCACAGGGCCCCGGAAACACCATATATTTT. This codes for CASAQGPGNTIYF.

This chain uses TRBV7-3 with TRBJ2-5; 11 nucleotides align to TRBD2. The CDR3 is 15 amino acids. The germline V gene has CDR1 SGHTA and CDR2 FQGTGA. With 5 bases clipped from V and 5 bases from J, the junction kept 7 bases outside the gene matches. CDR3 in DNA: TGTGCCAGCAGCATTTCACTAGCGGGAGTTGAGACCCAGTACTTC. Translating gives CASSISLAGVETQYF.

V and J are TRBV5-1 and TRBJ2-3, with 7 bases aligning to TRBD2. The V gene end was trimmed by 0 bases and the J gene end by 2 bases; junction bases not matched to a gene: 3. This CDR3 comprises 15 residues. CDR1 is SGHRS and CDR2 is YFSETQ in the germline V gene. Here the CDR3 reads CASSLGGRDTDTQYF. The CDR3 DNA reads as TGCGCCAGCAGCTTGGGCGGGAGAGACACAGATACGCAGTATTTT. The full variable domain, rest sourced from reference TRBV5-1 and TRBJ2-3, is KAGVTQTPRYLIKTRGQQVTLSCSPISGHRSVSWYQQTPGQGLQFLFEYFSETQRNKGNFPGRFSGRQFSNSRSEMNVSTLELGDSALYLCASSLGGRDTDTQYFGPGTRLTVL.

The chain is built from TRBV4-3 and TRBJ1-1; D uncertain. Trimming removed 1 base from V and 3 bases from J, with 9 bases in between. The CDR3 totals 14 residues. Germline V lookup: CDR1 LGHNA, CDR2 YSLEER. CDR3 coding DNA: TGCGCCAGCAGCCAAGGACACGTCGACACTGAAGCTTTCTTT. This sequence encodes CASSQGHVDTEAFF.

The J gene is TRBJ1-4, the V gene TRBV7-2, with D perhaps matching TRBD1 (5 bases). In germline, CDR1 is SGHTA, CDR2 FQGNSA. With 1 base removed from V and 0 bases from J, the gap between germline ends came to 12 bases. CDR3 size: 17 residues. The DNA for the CDR3 is TGTGCCAGCAGCTTAGATTCGGACACCACAACTAATGAAAAACTGTTTTTT. It encodes CASSLDSDTTTNEKLFF.

A few counts support this clone. This chain links TRBV9 with TRBJ2-2; the match to TRBD1 covers 8 bases. The CDR3 is made up of 16 amino acids. V was clipped by 3 bases and J by 9 bases; unmatched bases: 13. Germline CDR1 SGDLS, CDR2 YYNGEE. CDR3 in DNA: TGTGCCAGCAGCGGAAGGGGGACAGGTGTCGGTAGGGAGCTGTTTTTT. It codes for CASSGRGTGVGRELFF.

This chain uses TRBV10-3 with TRBJ1-2; D remains ambiguous. The germline V gene encodes CDR1 ENHRY and CDR2 SYGVKD. Trimming removed 8 bases at V and 1 base at J, with 20 bases between. The CDR3 runs to 16 residues. The CDR3 here is CAIQGTSSGVNYGYTF. The DNA for the CDR3 is TGTGCCATCCAAGGCACGTCCAGTGGAGTTAACTATGGCTACACCTTC.

The rearrangement uses TRBV19 and TRBJ2-3, with D possibly being TRBD2 (5 bases). V lost 6 bases to trimming and J lost 5 bases, with 6 bases between them. The CDR3 consists of 11 residues. Germline loops: CDR1 LNHDA, CDR2 SQIVND (reference sequence). The CDR3 DNA sequence: TGTGCCAGTAGACTAGAAGATACGCAGTATTTT. This encodes CASRLEDTQYF. Drawing the rest from reference TRBV19 and TRBJ2-3, the complete variable domain is DGGITQSPKYLFRKEGQNVTLSCEQNLNHDAMYWYRQDPGQGLRLIYYSQIVNDFQKGDIAEGYSVSREKKESFPLTVTSAQKNPTAFYLCASRLEDTQYFGPGTRLTVL.

The V call is TRBV21-1, the J call TRBJ2-6; the DNA was not compared with TRBD2, the D call given in the table. TRBV21-1 is assigned pseudogene status. The CDR3 has 17 amino acids. The CDR3 DNA follows: TGTGCCAGCACCCACGACTATTTGGGGTCTGGGGCCAACGTCCTGACTTTC. This codes for CASTHDYLGSGANVLTF.